The source of this TCR beta chain is a study of cytomegalovirus exposure and HLA in healthy donors. With 2 bases removed from V and 5 bases from J, the gap between germline ends came to 24 bases. The germline V gene encodes CDR1 SGHAT and CDR2 FQNNGV. The CDR3 length is 18 residues. Sequenced by immunoSEQ multiplex PCR; TCRdb stores in-frame clones only, minus some. The repertoire holds over 200,000 clones, with around four fifths as singletons. This clonotype was obtained from a woman aged 25 to 39 in good health and CMV-seropositive. The sequenced sample was PBMCs. The chain combines TRBV11-2 with TRBJ2-5; TRBD2 is a possible D gene (6 bases). The CDR3 protein is CASSLQRGAGLGRETQYF. The CDR3 DNA follows: TGTGCCAGCAGCTTACAGAGGGGCGCGGGGTTAGGTAGGGAGACCCAGTACTTC.